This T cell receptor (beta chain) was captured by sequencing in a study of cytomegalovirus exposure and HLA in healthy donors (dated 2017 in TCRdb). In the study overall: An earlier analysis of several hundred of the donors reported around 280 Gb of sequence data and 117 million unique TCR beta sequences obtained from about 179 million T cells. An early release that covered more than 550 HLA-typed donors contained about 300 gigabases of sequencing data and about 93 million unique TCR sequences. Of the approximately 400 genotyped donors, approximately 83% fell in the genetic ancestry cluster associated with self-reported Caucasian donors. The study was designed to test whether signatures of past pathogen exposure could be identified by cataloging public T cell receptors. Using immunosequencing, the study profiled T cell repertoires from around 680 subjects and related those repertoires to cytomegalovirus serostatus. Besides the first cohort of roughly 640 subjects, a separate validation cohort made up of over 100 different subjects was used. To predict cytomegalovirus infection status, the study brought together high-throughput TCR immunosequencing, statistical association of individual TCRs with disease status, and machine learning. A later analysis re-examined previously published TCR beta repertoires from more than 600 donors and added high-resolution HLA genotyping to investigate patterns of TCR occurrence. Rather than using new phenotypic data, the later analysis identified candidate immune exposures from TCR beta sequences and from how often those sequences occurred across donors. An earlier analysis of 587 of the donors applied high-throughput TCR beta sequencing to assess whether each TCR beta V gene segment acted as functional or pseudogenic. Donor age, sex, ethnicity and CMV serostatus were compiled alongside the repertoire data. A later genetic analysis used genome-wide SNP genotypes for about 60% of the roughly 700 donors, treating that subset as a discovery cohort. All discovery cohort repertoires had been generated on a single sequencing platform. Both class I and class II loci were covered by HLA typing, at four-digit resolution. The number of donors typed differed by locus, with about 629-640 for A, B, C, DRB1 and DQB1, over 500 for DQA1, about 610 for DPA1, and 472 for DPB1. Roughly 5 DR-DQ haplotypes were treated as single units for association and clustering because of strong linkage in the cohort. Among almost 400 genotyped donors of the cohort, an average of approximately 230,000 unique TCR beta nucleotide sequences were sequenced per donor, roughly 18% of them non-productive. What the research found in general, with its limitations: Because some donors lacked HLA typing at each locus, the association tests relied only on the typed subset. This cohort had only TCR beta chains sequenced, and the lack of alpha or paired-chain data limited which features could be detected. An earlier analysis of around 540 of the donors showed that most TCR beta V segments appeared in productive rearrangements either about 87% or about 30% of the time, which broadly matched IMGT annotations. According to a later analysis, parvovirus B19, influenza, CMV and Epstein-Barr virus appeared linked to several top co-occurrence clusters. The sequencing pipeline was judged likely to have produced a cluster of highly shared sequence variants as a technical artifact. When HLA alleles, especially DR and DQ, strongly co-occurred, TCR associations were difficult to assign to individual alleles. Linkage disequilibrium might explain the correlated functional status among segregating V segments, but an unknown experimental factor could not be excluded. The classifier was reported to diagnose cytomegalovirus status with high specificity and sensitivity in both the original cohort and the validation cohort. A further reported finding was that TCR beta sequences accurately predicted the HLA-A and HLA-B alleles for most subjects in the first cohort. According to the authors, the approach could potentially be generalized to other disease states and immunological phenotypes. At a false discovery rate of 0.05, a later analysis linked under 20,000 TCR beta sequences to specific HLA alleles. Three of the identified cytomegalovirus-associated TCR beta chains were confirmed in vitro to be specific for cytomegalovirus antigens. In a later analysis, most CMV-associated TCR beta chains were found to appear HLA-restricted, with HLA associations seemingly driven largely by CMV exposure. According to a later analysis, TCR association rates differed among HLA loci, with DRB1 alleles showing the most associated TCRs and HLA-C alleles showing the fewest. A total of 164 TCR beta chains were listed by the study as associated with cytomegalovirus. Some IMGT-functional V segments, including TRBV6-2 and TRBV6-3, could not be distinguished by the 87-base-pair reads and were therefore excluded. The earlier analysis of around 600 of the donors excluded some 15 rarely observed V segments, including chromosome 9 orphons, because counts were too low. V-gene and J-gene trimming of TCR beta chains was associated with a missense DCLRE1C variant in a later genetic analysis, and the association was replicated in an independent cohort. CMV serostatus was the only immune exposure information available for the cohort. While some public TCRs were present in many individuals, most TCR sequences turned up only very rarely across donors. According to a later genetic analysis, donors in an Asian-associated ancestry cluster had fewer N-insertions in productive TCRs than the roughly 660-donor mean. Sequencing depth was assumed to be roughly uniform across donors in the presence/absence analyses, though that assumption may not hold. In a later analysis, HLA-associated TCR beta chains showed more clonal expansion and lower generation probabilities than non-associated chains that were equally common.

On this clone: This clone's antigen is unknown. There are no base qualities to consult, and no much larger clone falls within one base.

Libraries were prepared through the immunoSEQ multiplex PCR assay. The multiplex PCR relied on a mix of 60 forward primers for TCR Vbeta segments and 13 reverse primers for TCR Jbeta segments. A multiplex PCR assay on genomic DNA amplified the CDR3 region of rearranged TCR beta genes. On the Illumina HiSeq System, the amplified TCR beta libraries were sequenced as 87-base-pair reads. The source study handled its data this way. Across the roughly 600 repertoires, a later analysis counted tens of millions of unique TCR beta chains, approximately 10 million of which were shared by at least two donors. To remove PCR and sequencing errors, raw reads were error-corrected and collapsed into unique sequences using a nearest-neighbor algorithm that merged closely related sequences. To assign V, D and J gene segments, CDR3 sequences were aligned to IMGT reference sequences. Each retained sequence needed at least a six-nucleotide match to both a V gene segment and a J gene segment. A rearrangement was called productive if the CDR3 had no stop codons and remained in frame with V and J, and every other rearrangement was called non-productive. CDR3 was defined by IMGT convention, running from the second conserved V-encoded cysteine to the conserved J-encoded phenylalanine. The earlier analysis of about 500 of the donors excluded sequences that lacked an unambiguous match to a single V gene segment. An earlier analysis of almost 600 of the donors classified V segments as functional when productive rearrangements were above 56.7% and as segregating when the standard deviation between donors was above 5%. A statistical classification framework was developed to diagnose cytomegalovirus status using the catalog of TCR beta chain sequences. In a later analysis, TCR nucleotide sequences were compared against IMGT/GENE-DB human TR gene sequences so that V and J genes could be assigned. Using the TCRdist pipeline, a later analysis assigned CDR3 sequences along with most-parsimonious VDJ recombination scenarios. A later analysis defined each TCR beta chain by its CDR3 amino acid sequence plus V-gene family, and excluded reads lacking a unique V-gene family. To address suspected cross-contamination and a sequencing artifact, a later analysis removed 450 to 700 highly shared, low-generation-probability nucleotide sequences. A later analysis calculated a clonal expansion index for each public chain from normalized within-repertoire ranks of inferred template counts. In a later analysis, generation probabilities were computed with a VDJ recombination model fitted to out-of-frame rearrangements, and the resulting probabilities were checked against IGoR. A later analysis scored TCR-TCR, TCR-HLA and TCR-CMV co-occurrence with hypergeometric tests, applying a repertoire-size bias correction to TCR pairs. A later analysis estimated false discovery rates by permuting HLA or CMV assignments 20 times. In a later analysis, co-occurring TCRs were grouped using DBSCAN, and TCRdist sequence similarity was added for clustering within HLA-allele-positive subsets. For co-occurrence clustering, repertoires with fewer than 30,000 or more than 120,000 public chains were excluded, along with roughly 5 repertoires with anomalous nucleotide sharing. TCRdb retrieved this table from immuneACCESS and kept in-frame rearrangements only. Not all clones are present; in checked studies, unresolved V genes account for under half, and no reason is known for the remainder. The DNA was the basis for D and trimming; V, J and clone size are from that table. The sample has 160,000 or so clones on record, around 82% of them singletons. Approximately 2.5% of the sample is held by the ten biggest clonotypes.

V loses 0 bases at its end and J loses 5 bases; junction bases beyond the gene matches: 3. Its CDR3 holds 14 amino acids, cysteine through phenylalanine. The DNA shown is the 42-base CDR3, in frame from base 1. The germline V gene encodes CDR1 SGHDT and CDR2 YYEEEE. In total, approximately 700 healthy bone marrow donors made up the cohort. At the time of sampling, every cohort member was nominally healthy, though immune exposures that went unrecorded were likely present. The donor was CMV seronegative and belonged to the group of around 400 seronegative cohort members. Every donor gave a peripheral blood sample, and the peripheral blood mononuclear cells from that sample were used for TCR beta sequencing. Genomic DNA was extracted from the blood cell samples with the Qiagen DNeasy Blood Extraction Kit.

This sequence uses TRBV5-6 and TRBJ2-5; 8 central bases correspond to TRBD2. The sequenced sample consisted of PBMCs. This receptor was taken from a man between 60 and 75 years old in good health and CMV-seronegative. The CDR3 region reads CASSLDPSGETQYF. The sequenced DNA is TGTGCCAGCAGCTTGGATCCTAGCGGGGAGACCCAGTACTTC.